These 27 T cell receptor beta chains were sequenced from one sample in a study of patients and donors after allogeneic stem cell transplantation. TCRdb ran MiXCR on the RT-PCR reads and lists one entry per CDR3 protein. Of over 350,000 distinct CDR3 sequences in the sample, around 16% were seen once. The specimen sequenced was blood, either unsorted or a sorted T cell fraction (not recorded which). Every receptor here comes from a human donor who was either an allogeneic HSCT recipient or a stem cell or donor lymphocyte infusion donor (not recorded which). It is not recorded whose cells these are; they may come from a transplant donor.

V gene TRBV6-5 combines with J gene TRBJ2-7; TRBD2 matches 9 bases. V shed 1 base and J 0 bases; nucleotides not matched to a gene: 1. This CDR3 comprises 15 residues. Germline V gene sequence: CDR1 MNHEY, CDR2 SVGAGI. CDR3 loop: CASSYLGLASYEQYF. In DNA, the CDR3 is TGTGCCAGCAGTTACTTGGGACTAGCCTCCTACGAGCAGTACTTC.

The genes are TRBV10-3 and TRBJ1-1; 9 nucleotides line up with TRBD1. V was clipped by 4 bases and J by 0 bases; unmatched bases: 6. The length of the CDR3 is 16 residues. Germline V CDR1 and CDR2: ENHRY, SYGVKD. CDR3: CAISGGDRAVNTEAFF. The CDR3 region has the DNA TGTGCCATCAGTGGGGGGGACAGGGCCGTGAACACTGAAGCTTTCTTT.

This clonotype occurred many times. V gene TRBV5-1 combines with J gene TRBJ1-1; D not resolved. Germline lookup yields CDR1 SGHRS and CDR2 YFSETQ. The CDR3 has 14 residues. V gave up 4 bases and J gave up 1 base, with 11 bases separating them. The CDR3 protein is CASSNQPQNTEAFF. In DNA form, the CDR3 reads TGCGCCAGCAGCAACCAACCTCAGAACACTGAAGCTTTCTTT.

This clonotype was detected a few times. This rearrangement joins TRBV7-8 to TRBJ1-5, with a weak D call TRBD1 (6 bases). Trimming left V 1 base short and J 3 bases short, with 19 bases between. The CDR3 runs 18 residues. Germline V gives CDR1 SGHVS, CDR2 FQNEAQ. The chain's CDR3 is CASSLVIGGGPNNQPQHF. The CDR3 DNA follows: TGTGCCAGCAGCTTAGTGATCGGCGGGGGGCCCAACAATCAGCCCCAGCATTTT. Based on the CDR3 plus reference TRBV7-8 and TRBJ1-5, the full variable domain is GAGVSQSPRYKVAKRGQDVALRCDPISGHVSLFWYQQALGQGPEFLTYFQNEAQLDKSGLPSDRFFAERPEGSVSTLKIQRTQQEDSAVYLCASSLVIGGGPNNQPQHFGDGTRLSIL.

This clonotype was seen more than once but under ten times. The V call is TRBV12-3 or TRBV12-4, the J call TRBJ2-1; 9 nucleotides line up with TRBD2. V shed 4 bases and J 7 bases; nucleotides not matched to a gene: 11. The length of the CDR3 is 16 residues. CDR3 bases: TGTGCCAGCAGTTGGAGCGGGAGGACTCAGCGTAATGAGCAGTTCTTC. It yields the protein CASSWSGRTQRNEQFF.

This clonotype occurred a few times. This rearrangement joins TRBV29-1 to TRBJ1-4, with D perhaps TRBD1 (6 bases). The CDR3 has 13 amino acids. Trimming took off 3 bases at V and 6 bases at J, with 11 bases between the two ends. CDR1 and CDR2 (germline): SQVTM, ANQGSEA. CDR3 in amino acids: CSVEFRGHEKLFF. DNA for the CDR3: TGCAGCGTTGAGTTCCGGGGGCATGAAAAACTGTTTTTT.

This clonotype has a handful of counts. This chain joins TRBV6-1 and TRBJ2-7; 9 nucleotides align to TRBD1. J gave up 3 bases and V 10 bases, and 7 bases lay outside the gene matches. The V gene's germline CDR1 is MNHNS and CDR2 SASEGT. The CDR3 spans 13 residues. The CDR3 protein is CATRDRVGYEQYF. The CDR3 DNA follows: TGTGCCACCCGGGACAGGGTTGGCTACGAGCAGTACTTC.

This clonotype was seen repeatedly, ten times or more. The V call is TRBV2, the J call TRBJ2-5; 9 bases agree with TRBD1. V gave up 8 bases and J gave up 1 base; unmatched junction bases: 8. The CDR3 is 15 amino acids. Germline CDR1 reads SNHLY; CDR2 reads FYNNEI. Here the CDR3 reads CASRTGGAPQETQYF. Written as DNA, the CDR3 is TGTGCCAGCCGAACAGGGGGCGCCCCCCAAGAGACCCAGTACTTC. Based on the CDR3 plus reference TRBV2 and TRBJ2-5, the full variable domain is EPEVTQTPSHQVTQMGQEVILRCVPISNHLYFYWYRQILGQKVEFLVSFYNNEISEKSEIFDDQFSVERPDGSNFTLKIRSTKLEDSAMYFCASRTGGAPQETQYFGPGTRLLVL.

The chain links TRBV2 to TRBJ1-3; tentative D call: TRBD1 (5 bases). V shed 6 bases and J shed 5 bases, with 14 bases lying between them. The CDR3 totals 14 residues. Germline V gives CDR1 SNHLY, CDR2 FYNNEI. The CDR3: CASRAEQGRNTIYF. CDR3 nucleotides: TGTGCCAGCAGGGCGGAGCAGGGACGAAACACCATATATTTT.

This clonotype was observed a handful of times. The V and J genes are TRBV4-3 and TRBJ1-2; 10 nucleotides agree with TRBD1. The CDR3 spans 15 residues. V shed 4 bases and J 7 bases; nucleotides not matched to a gene: 9. The germline V gene has CDR1 LGHNA and CDR2 YSLEER. The CDR3 nucleotides read TGCGCCAGCAGCCCCCAAGACAGGGGGCCTGGTGGCTACACCTTC. This gives the protein CASSPQDRGPGGYTF.

The chain combines TRBV5-6 with TRBJ2-4; D gene uncertain. The CDR3 extends over 15 amino acids. Germline-derived CDR1 and CDR2 are SGHDT and YYEEEE. V was cut by 2 bases and J by 0 bases, with 9 bases left in between. This CDR3 is CASSFHTLAKNIQYF. The CDR3 coding sequence is TGTGCCAGCAGCTTCCACACCCTAGCCAAAAACATTCAGTACTTC.

This clonotype was seen a few times. CDR3 bases: TGTGCCAGCTCACTCGACAGGGTCCGAATGAGGAATGAGCAGTTCTTC. This encodes CASSLDRVRMRNEQFF. This chain links TRBV18 with TRBJ2-1; 7 bases are shared with TRBD1. Looked up from germline, CDR1 is KGHSH and CDR2 is LQKENI. The CDR3 runs to 16 residues. Trimming removed 4 bases from V and 7 bases from J; junction bases left unmatched: 13.

This clonotype was seen a few times. V usage is TRBV2 and J usage is TRBJ1-4; D is ambiguous. Germline assignment: CDR1 SNHLY and CDR2 FYNNEI. There are 18 residues in the CDR3. V was clipped by 7 bases and J by 0 bases, with 21 bases between them. In DNA form, the CDR3 reads TGTGCCAGCACCGGTGTTGGCGGCCCCTCAACAACTAATGAAAAACTGTTTTTT. It translates to CASTGVGGPSTTNEKLFF.

This clonotype was counted a few times. The chain links TRBV5-1 to TRBJ2-3; D is tentatively TRBD1 or TRBD2 (5 bases each). Trimming pared 3 bases from V and 7 bases from J, leaving 27 bases between. The CDR3 is 18 amino acids. Germline CDR1 and CDR2: SGHRS and YFSETQ. The CDR3 reads CASSSKSELGRAINTQYF. The CDR3 DNA reads TGCGCCAGCAGCTCTAAATCTGAACTAGGCAGGGCTATAAATACGCAGTATTTT.

This clonotype was seen only a few times. The chain recombines TRBV20-1 with TRBJ1-3, with 7 positions matching TRBD1. CDR1 and CDR2 from the germline V gene are DFQATT and SNEGSKA (reference sequence). J was trimmed by 4 bases and V by 5 bases; bases with no gene match: 2. The CDR3 is made up of 12 amino acids. CDR3 sequence reads: CSASTGGNTIYF. The DNA for the CDR3 is TGCAGTGCTTCGACAGGGGGAAACACCATATATTTT.

The rearrangement joins TRBV3-1 to TRBJ2-2; no clear D gene. The V and J ends lost 8 bases and 1 base respectively, with 2 bases between them. The CDR3 has 11 amino acids. The germline V gene encodes CDR1 LGHDT and CDR2 YNNKEL (reference sequence). CDR3 nucleotides: TGTGCCAGCGAGAACACCGGGGAGCTGTTTTTT. Protein product: CASENTGELFF.

The rearrangement links TRBV28 to TRBJ2-1, with 9 bases identical to TRBD2. This CDR3 contains 17 residues. J gave up 5 bases and V 5 bases, and 13 bases lay outside the gene matches. Germline V CDR1 and CDR2: MDHEN, SYDVKM. CDR3 residues: CASSSAALAGPHNEQFF. The CDR3 DNA is TGTGCCAGCAGTAGCGCGGCTCTAGCGGGACCGCACAATGAGCAGTTCTTC.

This clonotype appeared a few times. This rearrangement joins TRBV7-9 to TRBJ2-3, with 10 bases fitting TRBD2. With 5 bases clipped from V and 6 bases from J, the junction kept 8 bases outside the gene matches. CDR3 length equals 15 residues. Germline V lookup: CDR1 SEHNR, CDR2 FQNEAQ (reference sequence). The CDR3 is CASSGGLAATDTQYF. CDR3 DNA: TGTGCCAGCAGCGGTGGACTAGCGGCAACGGATACGCAGTATTTT. The full variable domain, with the rest looked up from reference TRBV7-9 and TRBJ2-3, is DTGVSQNPRHKITKRGQNVTFRCDPISEHNRLYWYRQTLGQGPEFLTYFQNEAQLEKSRLLSDRFSAERPKGSFSTLEIQRTEQGDSAMYLCASSGGLAATDTQYFGPGTRLTVL.

This clonotype was counted a few times. This chain's CDR3 is CASSTRQANNEQFF. In DNA, the CDR3 is TGTGCCAGCAGCACCAGACAGGCGAACAATGAGCAGTTCTTC. This chain uses TRBV11-2 with TRBJ2-1; D may be TRBD1 (6 bases). Trimming removed 5 bases from V and 5 bases from J, with 13 bases in between. This CDR3 has 14 residues. Germline lookup yields CDR1 SGHAT and CDR2 FQNNGV.

This clonotype came up a few times. V is TRBV12-3 or TRBV12-4 and J is TRBJ2-7; either TRBD1 or TRBD2 may fit D (6 bases each). The germline V and J ends were trimmed by 3 bases and 7 bases, with 16 bases remaining between them. This CDR3 spans 14 amino acids. The CDR3 here is CASSFGGGTGEQYF. The CDR3 DNA reads as TGTGCCAGCAGTTTTGGGGGAGGCACAGGGGAGCAGTACTTC.

This clonotype was seen only a few times. This chain joins TRBV11-2 and TRBJ2-2, with D perhaps being TRBD1 or TRBD2 (5 bases each). The CDR3 is 18 residues long. Per the germline V gene, CDR1 is SGHAT and CDR2 is FQNNGV. Trimming pared 1 base from V and 0 bases from J, leaving 15 bases between. DNA for the CDR3: TGTGCCAGCAGCTTAGTTGGGGGACGGACCGCGAACACCGGGGAGCTGTTTTTT. Protein: CASSLVGGRTANTGELFF.

The genes are TRBV3-1 and TRBJ1-4; D perhaps matches TRBD1 (5 bases). Germline assignment: CDR1 LGHDT and CDR2 YNNKEL (reference sequence). Trimming stripped 4 bases from V and 6 bases from J, with 15 bases between. The CDR3 sequence is 15 residues long. The CDR3 DNA follows: TGTGCCAGCAGCCCTTTATGGGGGAAGGATGAAAAACTGTTTTTT. Amino acid sequence: CASSPLWGKDEKLFF. Using reference TRBV3-1 and TRBJ1-4 for the parts outside the CDR3, the full variable domain is DTAVSQTPKYLVTQMGNDKSIKCEQNLGHDTMYWYKQDSKKFLKIMFSYNNKELIINETVPNRFSPKSPDKAHLNLHINSLELGDSAVYFCASSPLWGKDEKLFFGSGTQLSVL.

This clonotype was seen a handful of times. The rearrangement links TRBV3-1 to TRBJ2-1, with 9 positions matching TRBD1. Germline V gene lookup returns CDR1 LGHDT and CDR2 YNNKEL (reference sequence). There are 19 residues in the CDR3. J lost 6 bases, V lost 4 bases, and 19 bases had no gene match. The CDR3, as DNA: TGTGCCAGCAGCCGGTGGACAGGGGCTTCGGATCCCACACCCAATGAGCAGTTCTTC. It yields the protein CASSRWTGASDPTPNEQFF.

This chain uses TRBV10-3 with TRBJ1-2, with D possibly TRBD1 on 6 matching bases. The CDR3 is made up of 13 amino acids. The V gene lost 4 bases and the J gene lost 2 bases, with 8 bases spanning the gap. Germline assignment: CDR1 ENHRY and CDR2 SYGVKD. CDR3 DNA sequence: TGTGCCATCAGTGGGACAGACAACTATGGCTACACCTTC. Its translation: CAISGTDNYGYTF.

This clonotype was found many times. J is TRBJ2-5 and V is TRBV18, with D hard to call. V was shortened by 8 bases and J by 2 bases, with 6 bases between the two germline ends. The CDR3 contains 11 residues. Looked up from germline, CDR1 is KGHSH and CDR2 is LQKENI. The CDR3: CASSPQETQYF. For the CDR3, the DNA is TGTGCCAGCAGCCCGCAAGAGACCCAGTACTTC.

The chain employs TRBV21-1 and TRBJ1-4. TRBV21-1 is listed as a pseudogene. This CDR3 is built from 16 residues. CDR3 DNA sequence: TGTGCCAGCAGCAAAGGGAACGGGTCGGCTGATGAAAAACTGTTTTTT. It specifies CASSKGNGSADEKLFF.

V gene TRBV7-9 combines with J gene TRBJ1-4; unclear D gene. The CDR3 covers 13 residues. The ends were cut back, 7 bases at V and 3 bases at J, with 9 bases in the middle. Germline V gene lookup returns CDR1 SEHNR and CDR2 FQNEAQ (reference sequence). The CDR3 nucleotides are TGTGCCAGCAACCGGGCAGCTAATGAAAAACTGTTTTTT. The encoded protein is CASNRAANEKLFF. Combining the CDR3 with reference TRBV7-9 and TRBJ1-4 gives the whole variable domain DTGVSQNPRHKITKRGQNVTFRCDPISEHNRLYWYRQTLGQGPEFLTYFQNEAQLEKSRLLSDRFSAERPKGSFSTLEIQRTEQGDSAMYLCASNRAANEKLFFGSGTQLSVL.